This note documents a single T cell receptor (beta chain) sequence. Its antigen is not known. The data derive from a study of early stage breast cancer tumors. Roughly 18-50 mg of tissue was diced for each tumor. V was clipped by 8 bases and J by 6 bases, with 26 bases between them. CDR3 length: 17 amino acids. CDR1 SNHLY and CDR2 FYNNEI come from the germline V gene. Broader study findings: Compared with adjacent normal breast tissue, tumors showed about 2.5-fold greater T cell density and higher clonality.

Blood replicates held 0.5 ug DNA, tumor or normal breast roughly 1.5 ug, two each. Sequenced by immunoSEQ multiplex PCR; TCRdb stores in-frame clones only, minus some. This sample has about 9,900 clones, with roughly 64% found just once. This chain uses TRBV2 with TRBJ2-1, with D perhaps matching TRBD2 (6 bases). The sequence was obtained from a person between 55 and 69 years old with breast cancer. Sequenced input: breast tumor tissue. The CDR3 is CASSWDPGVPLINEQFF. The CDR3 DNA reads TGTGCCAGCTCATGGGATCCGGGGGTCCCCTTAATCAATGAGCAGTTCTTC.